A single sample is the source of the 30 T cell receptor beta chains below, sequenced in a study of blood T cell repertoires in COVID-19. Sequenced by immunoSEQ multiplex PCR; TCRdb stores in-frame clones only, minus some. The sample holds about 99,000 clones; approximately 91% are singletons and the top ten take approximately 5.1%. The sequencing sample was made of peripheral blood. The source of these receptors is a human donor in a cohort sampled during active COVID-19.

The chain recombines TRBV29-1 with TRBJ2-2, with TRBD2 matching 10 bases. Germline CDR1 is SQVTM and CDR2 is ANQGSEA. Losses at the gene ends were 3 bases for V and 4 bases for J; bases not matched to a gene: 5. CDR3 size: 15 residues. Here the CDR3 DNA reads TGCAGCGTTGAGCCAAGCGGGGGGGCCACCGGGGAGCTGTTTTTT. The encoded protein is CSVEPSGGATGELFF.

This clone is a singleton in its sample. CDR3 coding DNA: TGCAGTGCTAGTAGGGGGCTACTAGCGGGAGCCGGGGAGCTGTTTTTT. Translated, it gives CSASRGLLAGAGELFF. This sequence joins TRBV20-1 and TRBJ2-2; 11 bases line up with TRBD2. Germline values: CDR1 DFQATT, CDR2 SNEGSKA (reference sequence). CDR3 length: 16 amino acids. With V trimmed by 3 bases and J by 6 bases, 9 bases remained unmatched.

The J gene is TRBJ2-3, the V gene TRBV28; 12 nucleotides match TRBD2. The CDR3 contains 18 residues. CDR1 MDHEN and CDR2 SYDVKM come from the germline V gene. V shed 3 bases and J 1 base; nucleotides not matched to a gene: 8. The CDR3 sequence: CASSLSLAGGPRTDTQYF. The CDR3 DNA is TGTGCCAGCAGTTTGTCCCTAGCGGGGGGGCCCCGCACAGATACGCAGTATTTT.

The chain carries TRBV7-9 and TRBJ1-2, with D maybe TRBD1 (5 bases). V gave up 1 base and J gave up 0 bases, with 9 bases separating them. The length of the CDR3 is 15 residues. Germline lookup yields CDR1 SEHNR and CDR2 FQNEAQ (reference sequence). DNA for the CDR3: TGTGCCAGCAGCTTAGAAACAGGATCTAACTATGGCTACACCTTC. Amino acids: CASSLETGSNYGYTF. Full variable domain (remainder filled in from reference TRBV7-9 and TRBJ1-2): DTGVSQNPRHKITKRGQNVTFRCDPISEHNRLYWYRQTLGQGPEFLTYFQNEAQLEKSRLLSDRFSAERPKGSFSTLEIQRTEQGDSAMYLCASSLETGSNYGYTFGSGTRLTVV.

V and J are TRBV18 and TRBJ1-2, with 7 positions matching TRBD1. Germline CDR1 KGHSH, CDR2 LQKENI. The CDR3 is made up of 13 amino acids. V was pared by 5 bases and J by 4 bases, with 4 bases of the junction left unmatched. CDR3 coding DNA: TGTGCCAGCTCAGAGGGGACAGCCTATGGCTACACCTTC. This translates into CASSEGTAYGYTF. Drawing the rest from reference TRBV18 and TRBJ1-2, the complete variable domain is NAGVMQNPRHLVRRRGQEARLRCSPMKGHSHVYWYRQLPEEGLKFMVYLQKENIIDESGMPKERFSAEFPKEGPSILRIQQVVRGDSAAYFCASSEGTAYGYTFGSGTRLTVV.

V is TRBV7-5 and J is TRBJ1-6; TRBD1 is the table's D call and was not checked against the DNA. TRBV7-5 is annotated as a pseudogene. CDR3 size: 21 residues. CDR3 amino acids: CVRSHCCRGSDGALYNSPLHF. DNA for the CDR3: TGTGTCAGAAGCCACTGTTGCAGGGGATCCGACGGGGCCCTCTATAATTCACCCCTCCACTTT.

This chain connects TRBV5-6 to TRBJ2-1; D is unclear. The CDR3 contains 14 residues. The ends were cut back, 3 bases at V and 3 bases at J, with 10 bases in the middle. CDR1 and CDR2 (germline): SGHDT, YYEEEE. In nucleotides, the CDR3 is TGTGCCAGCAGCTCTACTACCAGCTACAATGAGCAGTTCTTC. Its protein is CASSSTTSYNEQFF.

This chain uses TRBV2 with TRBJ2-3; 9 bases line up with TRBD1. The CDR3 sequence is 14 residues long. Per germline, CDR1 SNHLY and CDR2 FYNNEI. V was clipped by 4 bases and J by 4 bases; unmatched bases: 3. Written as DNA, the CDR3 is TGTGCCAGCAGTGCGACAGGGGGTTCAGATACGCAGTATTTT. Its translation is CASSATGGSDTQYF.

J is TRBJ2-7 and V is TRBV30, with 9 bases aligning to TRBD2. V shed 3 bases and J 7 bases; nucleotides not matched to a gene: 7. The germline CDR1 and CDR2 sequences are GTSNPN and SVGIG (reference sequence). CDR3 length: 13 amino acids. CDR3 coding DNA: TGTGCCTGGAGCGGACTAGCGATAAGGGAGCAGTACTTC. Translation: CAWSGLAIREQYF.

The rearrangement joins TRBV11-2 to TRBJ2-4; maybe TRBD1 (6 bases). This CDR3 region has 15 residues. CDR1 and CDR2 (germline): SGHAT, FQNNGV. V lost 5 bases, J lost 8 bases, and 19 bases lay in between. The CDR3 sequence: CASSLEDSEGDIQYF. CDR3 nucleotides: TGTGCCAGCAGCCTGGAAGACTCTGAGGGGGACATTCAGTACTTC.

The rearrangement joins TRBV28 to TRBJ1-2; D remains unclear. CDR3 length equals 14 residues. Germline V lookup: CDR1 MDHEN, CDR2 SYDVKM. Trimming took off 7 bases at V and 0 bases at J, with 12 bases between the two ends. CDR3 loop: CASTVTSPNYGYTF. In nucleotides, the CDR3 is TGTGCCAGCACCGTGACAAGTCCTAACTATGGCTACACCTTC.

CDR3 residues: CASSPDLGEQFF. The CDR3 DNA is TGTGCCAGCAGCCCCGACTTGGGTGAGCAGTTCTTC. V usage is TRBV7-9 and J usage is TRBJ2-1; no definite D call. The CDR3 spans 12 residues. CDR1 and CDR2 from the germline V gene are SEHNR and FQNEAQ (reference sequence). Trimming removed 5 bases from V and 9 bases from J, with 11 bases in between. Together with reference TRBV7-9 and TRBJ2-1, the CDR3 gives the full variable domain: DTGVSQNPRHKITKRGQNVTFRCDPISEHNRLYWYRQTLGQGPEFLTYFQNEAQLEKSRLLSDRFSAERPKGSFSTLEIQRTEQGDSAMYLCASSPDLGEQFFGPGTRLTVL.

This clone was seen only once. The rearrangement joins TRBV7-9 to TRBJ2-1, with 11 bases matching TRBD2. The CDR3 sequence is 16 residues long. Per the germline V gene, CDR1 is SEHNR and CDR2 is FQNEAQ (reference sequence). V dropped 1 base and J dropped 6; count of bases not matched to a gene: 5. The CDR3 DNA reads TGTGCCAGCAGCTTAGGGTATAGCGGGAGGGCCAATGAGCAGTTCTTC. Its translation is CASSLGYSGRANEQFF.

The chain joins TRBV7-8 to TRBJ2-1; TRBD2 matches 8 bases. Germline CDR1 is SGHVS and CDR2 is FQNEAQ. CDR3 size: 17 residues. J was trimmed by 7 bases and V by 5 bases; bases with no gene match: 16. CDR3: CASSLGASWLAGNEQFF. The CDR3 DNA is TGTGCCAGCAGCCTGGGGGCTAGTTGGCTAGCGGGTAATGAGCAGTTCTTC.

This clone was detected once. This chain uses TRBV29-1 with TRBJ2-5, with D possibly matching TRBD2 (6 bases). Germline CDR1 is SQVTM and CDR2 is ANQGSEA. The V and J ends lost 6 bases and 4 bases respectively, with 12 bases between them. The CDR3 loop spans 12 amino acids. The CDR3 region has the DNA TGCAGCGTGGACCTGCGGGGAGAGACCCAGTACTTC. Translation gives CSVDLRGETQYF.

This chain joins TRBV5-1 and TRBJ2-3, with 7 positions matching TRBD1. V lost 4 bases and J lost 2; bases outside the gene matches: 28. The CDR3 sequence is 22 residues long. Germline CDR1 reads SGHRS; CDR2 reads YFSETQ. In DNA, the CDR3 is TGCGCCAGCAGCCCCCCGGCCTGGGACAGCTCCTCGACCAGAGGGGACACAGATACGCAGTATTTT. Protein product: CASSPPAWDSSSTRGDTDTQYF.

V usage is TRBV7-2 and J usage is TRBJ1-3; 9 nucleotides line up with TRBD1. V shed 5 bases and J 4 bases; nucleotides not matched to a gene: 9. The germline V gene encodes CDR1 SGHTA and CDR2 FQGNSA. The CDR3 is 16 residues long. CDR3 loop: CASSKRTGGSGNTIYF. The CDR3 nucleotides read TGTGCCAGCAGCAAACGAACAGGGGGCTCAGGAAACACCATATATTTT.

On this clone: At one end, the junction sequence differs from germline, possibly due to a read error. The gene calls are TRBV7-8 and TRBJ1-1, with D unclear. This CDR3 comprises 12 residues. CDR1 and CDR2 from the germline V gene are SGHVS and FQNEAQ. The CDR3 sequence is CASSPAYTEAFF. CDR3 DNA sequence: TGTGCCAGCAGCCCCGCTTACACAGAAGCTTTCTTT.

J is TRBJ2-5 and V is TRBV6-2 or TRBV6-3, with TRBD2 matching 10 bases. The CDR3 consists of 17 residues. V gave up 0 bases and J gave up 1 base; unmatched junction bases: 5. Germline V lookup: CDR1 MNHEY, CDR2 SVGEGT. CDR3 sequence: CASSYSKREGFQETQYF. The DNA for the CDR3 is TGTGCCAGCAGTTACTCGAAGCGGGAGGGTTTCCAAGAGACCCAGTACTTC.

This clone ranks as medium-sized (0.01 to 0.1%). V gene TRBV5-6 combines with J gene TRBJ1-6; D is unresolved. This CDR3 has 17 amino acids. V lost 0 bases, J lost 2 bases, and 12 bases lay in between. Looked up from germline, CDR1 is SGHDT and CDR2 is YYEEEE. Here the CDR3 reads CASSLGGGKPYNSPLHF. CDR3 sequence (DNA): TGTGCCAGCAGCTTGGGCGGAGGGAAACCCTATAATTCACCCCTCCACTTT.

The CDR3 protein is CASSLMVWAGGEEKLFF. CDR3 in DNA: TGTGCCAGCAGCTTAATGGTTTGGGCAGGGGGTGAAGAAAAACTGTTTTTT. The chain uses TRBV7-2 and TRBJ1-4; TRBD1 matches at 7 bases. This CDR3 is built from 17 residues. Germline-derived CDR1 and CDR2 are SGHTA and FQGNSA. V lost 2 bases, J lost 8 bases, and 14 bases stayed unmatched.

This sequence joins TRBV29-1 and TRBJ1-3; 8 bases line up with TRBD1. V dropped 7 bases and J dropped 7; count of bases not matched to a gene: 9. The CDR3 is 13 amino acids. Germline values: CDR1 SQVTM, CDR2 ANQGSEA. The DNA for the CDR3 is TGCAGCGCTATGACAGGGGCGGGGAACACCATATATTTT. It encodes CSAMTGAGNTIYF. Full variable domain (outside the CDR3, taken from reference TRBV29-1 and TRBJ1-3): SAVISQKPSRDICQRGTSLTIQCQVDSQVTMMFWYRQQPGQSLTLIATANQGSEATYESGFVIDKFPISRPNLTFSTLTVSNMSPEDSSIYLCSAMTGAGNTIYFGEGSWLTVV.

This chain joins TRBV28 and TRBJ2-1; the D gene is possibly TRBD1 (6 bases). Germline V lookup: CDR1 MDHEN, CDR2 SYDVKM. Trimming pared 3 bases from V and 0 bases from J, leaving 12 bases between. CDR3 length: 16 residues. The CDR3 here is CASSFSGQISYNEQFF. The DNA for the CDR3 is TGTGCCAGCAGTTTTTCAGGACAGATCTCCTACAATGAGCAGTTCTTC.

The chain uses TRBV5-6 and TRBJ2-3, with D possibly matching TRBD2 (5 bases). The CDR3 has 13 amino acids. Germline CDR1 reads SGHDT; CDR2 reads YYEEEE. Trimming cost V 3 bases and J 5 bases, with 10 bases left between them. The CDR3 DNA sequence: TGTGCCAGCAGCTCCCTAGCCGGAGATACGCAGTATTTT. Its translation is CASSSLAGDTQYF.

The rearrangement joins TRBV28 to TRBJ2-7; tentatively, D is TRBD2 (6 bases). Germline CDR1 and CDR2: MDHEN and SYDVKM. The CDR3 extends over 18 amino acids. The ends were cut back, 4 bases at V and 4 bases at J, with 26 bases in the middle. The CDR3 sequence is CASSSYMGRLDVSYEQYF. The CDR3, as DNA: TGTGCCAGCAGTTCATATATGGGTCGACTAGATGTAAGTTACGAGCAGTACTTC.

DNA for the CDR3: TGTGCCATCAGTGAGTCTCGGGATCGGGTGAGTGGCTACACCTTC. It yields the protein CAISESRDRVSGYTF. The V call is TRBV10-3, the J call TRBJ1-2; no clear D gene. CDR1 and CDR2 from the germline V gene are ENHRY and SYGVKD. The V end was cut by 0 bases, the J end by 7 bases, with 15 bases between. The CDR3 has 15 residues.

The chain joins TRBV2 to TRBJ1-3; D is unclear. The CDR3 has 15 residues. V was clipped by 6 bases and J by 0 bases, with 12 bases between them. CDR1 SNHLY and CDR2 FYNNEI come from the germline V gene. CDR3 sequence (DNA): TGTGCCAGCAGGGTTACAGCCAACTCTGGAAACACCATATATTTT. Translated: CASRVTANSGNTIYF.

The chain links TRBV5-4 to TRBJ1-1, with TRBD1 identical over 8 bases. The CDR3 covers 15 residues. The ends lost 5 bases at V and 0 bases at J; junction bases unmatched: 6. Germline assignment: CDR1 SGHNT and CDR2 YYREEE (reference sequence). The CDR3 DNA follows: TGTGCCAGCAGTTTACGACAGGGGTTGAACACTGAAGCTTTCTTT. It encodes CASSLRQGLNTEAFF.

The chain recombines TRBV7-6 with TRBJ1-6; the D is unclear. Germline V gene lookup returns CDR1 SGHVS and CDR2 FNYEAQ. Trimming shortened V by 4 bases and J by 8 bases, and 9 bases separated the two germline ends. The CDR3 totals 13 residues. CDR3 loop: CASSSITDSPLHF. For the CDR3, the DNA is TGTGCCAGCAGCTCTATAACAGATTCACCCCTCCACTTT.

The chain joins TRBV6-5 to TRBJ2-5; no clear D gene. V lost 6 bases and J 1 base, leaving 12 bases between the germline ends. The CDR3 is 14 residues long. The germline gives CDR1 MNHEY, CDR2 SVGAGI. The DNA of the CDR3 is TGTGCCAGCAGCCACCCCGAGGCCCAAGAGACCCAGTACTTC. As protein: CASSHPEAQETQYF.